What follows describes a single T cell receptor beta chain. Its matching antigen is unknown. Unique molecular identifiers featured in each of the TCR beta cDNA libraries. T cells, about 0.95 to 10 million of them, yielded some 500,000 cDNA molecules. TCRdb independently ran MiXCR on the PCR reads; one entry per CDR3 protein. This table has more than 450,000 distinct CDR3 sequences, 44% appearing once. The sample comes from a study of post-analysis software for immune sequencing data. General observations from the study: Four or five TRBV segments, TRBV5-6, TRBV5-1 and TRBV20-1 among them, were found more frequent in patients than controls. Multiple sclerosis patients showed significantly lower normalized Chao1 diversity than controls did. Samples sharing a preparation batch grouped tightly together when assessed by F measure.

CDR3 length: 12 residues. With 1 base removed from V and 7 bases from J, the gap between germline ends came to 11 bases. CDR1 is SQVTM and CDR2 is ANQGSEA in the germline V gene. The sequenced sample was blood. This chain uses TRBV29-1 with TRBJ2-7, with D possibly being TRBD2 (6 bases). This receptor was taken from a girl under 18 with multiple sclerosis. The CDR3 here is CSVEGGGKEQYF. CDR3 nucleotides: TGCAGCGTTGAAGGTGGCGGGAAGGAGCAGTACTTC.